This T cell receptor beta chain was recovered during a study of T cells in Graves' hyperthyroidism and ophthalmopathy. This clonotype occurred a few times. RNA transcripts yielded amplified TCR beta CDR3 regions. Initially, a first-round RT-PCR of the TCR CDR3 employed the HTBI primer set. TCRdb recomputed calls from the multiplex PCR reads with MiXCR, one row per CDR3 protein. The sample shows hundreds of thousands of distinct CDR3 sequences, around 20% of them seen only once. The germline V gene encodes CDR1 SQVTM and CDR2 ANQGSEA. The CDR3 runs to 13 residues. V shed 3 bases and J shed 0 bases, with 8 bases lying between them.

This TCR derives from a woman aged 50 to 60 with Graves' hyperthyroidism that later progressed to Graves' ophthalmopathy. The V and J genes are TRBV29-1 and TRBJ1-1; D remains ambiguous. The source material was blood. CDR3 region: CSVEGSMNTEAFF. The DNA of the CDR3 is TGCAGCGTTGAGGGCAGCATGAACACTGAAGCTTTCTTT.